This T cell receptor beta chain is drawn from a study of cytomegalovirus exposure and HLA in healthy donors. The study, taken as a whole, reports: As was reported, the classifier diagnosed cytomegalovirus status with high specificity and sensitivity.

V lost 4 bases, J lost 2 bases, and 1 base stayed unmatched. CDR3 size: 14 residues. CDR1 is ENHRY and CDR2 is SYGVKD in the germline V gene. Method: immunoSEQ multiplex PCR; TCRdb's copy keeps in-frame clones and lacks some. Among more than 85,000 clones listed, roughly nine tenths were seen once. A remark on this clone: Its matching antigen is unknown.

The TCR was taken from a woman younger than 30 in good health and CMV-seronegative. V and J are TRBV10-3 and TRBJ2-2, with TRBD1 matching over 7 bases. The specimen was PBMCs. CDR3 in DNA: TGTGCCATCAGTGGACAGGGAAACACCGGGGAGCTGTTTTTT. Encoded protein: CAISGQGNTGELFF.